This passage covers 25 T cell receptor beta chains from one sample sequenced in a study of post-analysis software for immune sequencing data. Study-level results: Patients showed TRBV5-6, TRBV5-1 and TRBV20-1 among five TRBV segments more frequent than in controls.

These TCRs' antigens remain unknown. The TCR beta cDNA libraries carried unique molecular identifiers. Via MiXCR, TCRdb re-called the PCR reads, giving one row per CDR3 protein. The sample has hundreds of thousands of distinct CDR3 sequences; over 45% are singletons. Sequencing input: blood. These receptors all come from a girl aged 2 to 10 with multiple sclerosis.

The V and J genes are TRBV3-1 and TRBJ2-7; D call uncertain. Germline lookup yields CDR1 LGHDT and CDR2 YNNKEL (reference sequence). CDR3 length equals 15 residues. Trimming stripped 3 bases from V and 0 bases from J, with 12 bases between. The CDR3 is CASSHQDISSYEQYF. The CDR3 DNA reads TGTGCCAGCAGCCATCAAGACATCTCCTCCTACGAGCAGTACTTC.

CDR3 residues: CAIRSSGADNEKLFF. The CDR3 region has the DNA TGTGCCATCAGGTCCTCGGGCGCCGATAATGAAAAACTGTTTTTT. The chain carries TRBV10-3 and TRBJ1-4; no definite D call. Deletions cut 6 bases from V and 4 bases from J, with 15 bases between. CDR1 is ENHRY, CDR2 SYGVKD, per germline. This CDR3 comprises 15 residues.

The CDR3 region is CASSLDRGREAFF. Here the CDR3 DNA reads TGTGCCAGCAGTTTGGACAGGGGGCGGGAAGCTTTCTTT. The rearrangement links TRBV12-3 or TRBV12-4 to TRBJ1-1; 11 nucleotides agree with TRBD1. The CDR3 runs to 13 residues. The V gene end was trimmed by 3 bases and the J gene end by 8 bases; junction bases not matched to a gene: 2.

The genes are TRBV6-2 or TRBV6-3 and TRBJ2-7; TRBD1 might be the D (5 bases). The V gene's germline CDR1 is MNHEY and CDR2 SVGEGT. V lost 4 bases, J lost 8 bases, and 12 bases lay in between. This CDR3 is built from 12 residues. The CDR3 DNA sequence: TGTGCCAGCAGTTCGTGGACGGACAAGCAGTACTTC. Amino acid sequence: CASSSWTDKQYF.

The chain combines TRBV5-1 with TRBJ2-3, with 10 bases identical to TRBD2. The germline CDR1 and CDR2 sequences are SGHRS and YFSETQ. The CDR3 sequence is 15 residues long. J lost 4 bases, V lost 4 bases, and 6 bases had no gene match. The CDR3 DNA reads TGCGCCAGCAGCAAGCTAGCGGGAGAAGCAGATACGCAGTATTTT. Protein product: CASSKLAGEADTQYF.

CDR3 protein: CASSTTSGSSYNEQFF. CDR3 in DNA: TGCGCCAGCAGTACGACTAGCGGGAGCTCCTACAATGAGCAGTTCTTC. This chain links TRBV5-1 with TRBJ2-1; 12 nucleotides agree with TRBD2. The CDR3 length is 16 residues. The V gene end was trimmed by 5 bases and the J gene end by 0 bases; junction bases not matched to a gene: 3. Germline V CDR1 and CDR2: SGHRS, YFSETQ. Combining the CDR3 with reference TRBV5-1 and TRBJ2-1 gives the whole variable domain KAGVTQTPRYLIKTRGQQVTLSCSPISGHRSVSWYQQTPGQGLQFLFEYFSETQRNKGNFPGRFSGRQFSNSRSEMNVSTLELGDSALYLCASSTTSGSSYNEQFFGPGTRLTVL.

This clonotype has more than one count but fewer than ten. The chain carries TRBV12-3 or TRBV12-4 and TRBJ1-5; D gene ambiguous. The V end lost 6 bases, the J end lost 7 bases, and 13 bases lay between the germline ends. The CDR3 contains 13 residues. The CDR3, as DNA: TGTGCCAGCAGAGGGTCCCCAACCCAGCCCCAGCATTTT. It yields the protein CASRGSPTQPQHF.

This clonotype was seen more than once but under ten times. The CDR3 DNA follows: TGCGCCAGCAGCCAGGAGGCTAGCGGAGGGAATGAGCAGTTCTTC. Protein sequence: CASSQEASGGNEQFF. The rearrangement joins TRBV5-1 to TRBJ2-1; TRBD2 matches at 7 bases. The V gene's germline CDR1 is SGHRS and CDR2 YFSETQ. This CDR3 spans 15 amino acids. V shed 4 bases and J 7 bases; nucleotides not matched to a gene: 11.

This clonotype was seen more than once but under ten times. The chain links TRBV7-9 to TRBJ2-1; D possibly matches TRBD1 or TRBD2 (6 bases each). Trimming shortened V by 11 bases and J by 6 bases, and 11 bases separated the two germline ends. Germline-derived CDR1 and CDR2 are SEHNR and FQNEAQ (reference sequence). There are 11 residues in the CDR3. CDR3 nucleotide sequence: TGTGCCGGAGGAGGGGGCAATGAGCAGTTCTTC. Amino acids: CAGGGGNEQFF.

The chain joins TRBV10-2 to TRBJ1-2; D possibly corresponds to TRBD1 (6 bases). The germline V gene has CDR1 WSHSY and CDR2 SAAADI. Trimming took off 5 bases at V and 4 bases at J, with 17 bases between the two ends. This CDR3 region has 15 residues. The DNA of the CDR3 is TGCGCCAGCAGTCCACAGGGACCTCTTAGCTATGGCTACACCTTC. The encoded protein is CASSPQGPLSYGYTF.

V and J are TRBV29-1 and TRBJ2-4; 7 nucleotides match TRBD1. The J call is in doubt because the DNA end fits TRBJ2-7 better. Germline V CDR1 and CDR2: SQVTM, ANQGSEA. The CDR3 contains 13 residues. CDR3 coding DNA: TGCATCCCTGCCAGGCAGGGGGTATACGAGCAGTACTTC. Translation gives CIPARQGVYEQYF.

The chain uses TRBV4-3 and TRBJ1-5, with D possibly being TRBD1 (5 bases). V was trimmed by 0 bases and J by 5 bases, leaving 8 bases between them. CDR1 is LGHNA, CDR2 YSLEER, per germline. The CDR3 extends over 14 amino acids. The DNA of the CDR3 is TGCGCCAGCAGCCAAGAGGGAGGGGATCAGCCCCAGCATTTT. Residues: CASSQEGGDQPQHF.

The CDR3 is CASSFGPGDSTQYF. The CDR3 region has the DNA TGTGCCAGCAGTTTTGGGCCGGGAGACTCTACGCAGTATTTT. The rearrangement joins TRBV12-3 or TRBV12-4 to TRBJ2-3; D is perhaps TRBD2 (6 bases). The V gene lost 3 bases and the J gene lost 8 bases, with 15 bases spanning the gap. This CDR3 region has 14 residues.

This chain uses TRBV6-6 with TRBJ2-6; 9 bases are a match to TRBD1. With V trimmed by 8 bases and J by 0 bases, 8 bases remained unmatched. This CDR3 spans 17 amino acids. CDR1 and CDR2 (germline): MNHNY, SVGAGI (reference sequence). In DNA form, the CDR3 reads TGTGCCAGCGGCCCGGGACAGGGATTCTCTGGGGCCAACGTCCTGACTTTC. It specifies CASGPGQGFSGANVLTF.

V and J are TRBV10-2 and TRBJ1-2, with no clear D. Trimming took off 6 bases at V and 0 bases at J, with 14 bases between the two ends. Germline CDR1 is WSHSY and CDR2 is SAAADI. The CDR3 sequence is 15 residues long. The CDR3 here is CASSRSVKANYGYTF. CDR3 nucleotide sequence: TGCGCCAGCAGCAGATCAGTTAAAGCTAACTATGGCTACACCTTC.

The V and J genes are TRBV12-3 or TRBV12-4 and TRBJ2-2, with 7 nucleotides matching TRBD2. This CDR3 is built from 14 residues. V shed 6 bases, J shed 6 bases, and the junction held 7 bases outside the gene matches. CDR3 in DNA: TGTGCCAGCAGCCACACTAGCGACGCCGGGGAGCTGTTTTTT. Its translation: CASSHTSDAGELFF.

This clonotype was found a few times. The rearrangement uses TRBV4-2 and TRBJ2-3; 9 bases fit TRBD2. The CDR3 is made up of 18 amino acids. Germline V gene lookup returns CDR1 LGHNA and CDR2 YNFKEQ. Trimming took 0 bases from V and 2 from J; bases not matched to a gene: 9. DNA of the CDR3: TGTGCCAGCAGCCAAGACTCCCTAGCGGGATCTGCCACAGATACGCAGTATTTT. It encodes CASSQDSLAGSATDTQYF.

The chain combines TRBV27 with TRBJ2-7; possibly TRBD1 for D (6 bases). Germline loops: CDR1 MNHEY, CDR2 SMNVEV (reference sequence). The CDR3 runs 14 residues. V was shortened by 2 bases and J by 0 bases, with 8 bases between the two germline ends. DNA of the CDR3: TGTGCCAGCAGTTTAGGACAGTACTCCTACGAGCAGTACTTC. It is translated as CASSLGQYSYEQYF.

J is TRBJ1-5 and V is TRBV3-1; D ambiguous. V lost 1 base and J lost 7, with 8 bases in between. This CDR3 region has 13 residues. Germline CDR1 and CDR2: LGHDT and YNNKEL (reference sequence). Written as DNA, the CDR3 is TGTGCCAGCAGCCAAGGACGGAAGCAGCCCCAGCATTTT. The encoded protein is CASSQGRKQPQHF.

This clonotype was seen only a few times. This chain connects TRBV12-3 or TRBV12-4 to TRBJ1-2; 9 nucleotides line up with TRBD1. This CDR3 contains 15 residues. The J segment lost 7 bases and the V segment lost 5 bases, leaving 11 bases of the junction unmatched. CDR3 sequence reads: CASSLMGQGVGGYTF. CDR3 DNA: TGTGCCAGCAGTCTAATGGGACAGGGAGTCGGTGGCTACACCTTC.

This clonotype has only a few counts. This chain uses TRBV4-2 with TRBJ2-3; tentatively, D is TRBD1 or TRBD2 (5 bases each). The CDR3 extends over 16 amino acids. The V end was cut by 4 bases, the J end by 0 bases, with 14 bases between. The germline V gene encodes CDR1 LGHNA and CDR2 YNFKEQ. The CDR3 protein is CASSRGAGGSTDTQYF. The DNA of the CDR3 is TGTGCCAGCAGCCGAGGGGCTGGCGGGAGCACAGATACGCAGTATTTT.

The rearrangement uses TRBV5-1 and TRBJ2-5; TRBD1 matches at 8 bases. CDR3 length: 14 amino acids. CDR1 is SGHRS and CDR2 is YFSETQ in the germline V gene. V lost 4 bases to trimming and J lost 11 bases; unmatched junction nucleotides: 13. DNA of the CDR3: TGCGCCAGCAGCCCGGGACAGGAGGGGGAAGAGCAGTACTTC. This gives the protein CASSPGQEGEEQYF.

This clonotype has more than one count but fewer than ten. This chain links TRBV4-3 with TRBJ1-2, with D tentatively TRBD1 (6 bases). Germline loops: CDR1 LGHNA, CDR2 YSLEER. V lost 3 bases to trimming and J lost 7 bases, with 15 bases between them. The CDR3 covers 14 residues. The CDR3: CASSHAWGAGGYTF. CDR3 coding DNA: TGCGCCAGCAGCCATGCGTGGGGGGCTGGTGGCTACACCTTC.

This sequence joins TRBV29-1 and TRBJ1-1; unclear D gene. CDR1 and CDR2 from the germline V gene are SQVTM and ANQGSEA. The CDR3 is made up of 10 amino acids. Trimming took off 7 bases at V and 3 bases at J, with 6 bases between the two ends. The DNA of the CDR3 is TGCAGCGCCCGGGACACTGAAGCTTTCTTT. This codes for CSARDTEAFF.

V is TRBV19 and J is TRBJ1-5; D call uncertain. The CDR3 covers 16 residues. The V gene lost 5 bases and the J gene lost 1 base, with 15 bases spanning the gap. Germline V gene lookup returns CDR1 LNHDA and CDR2 SQIVND (reference sequence). CDR3 nucleotide sequence: TGTGCCAGTAGTCCCCGTGGTATAGGGAGCAATCAGCCCCAGCATTTT. This gives the protein CASSPRGIGSNQPQHF.